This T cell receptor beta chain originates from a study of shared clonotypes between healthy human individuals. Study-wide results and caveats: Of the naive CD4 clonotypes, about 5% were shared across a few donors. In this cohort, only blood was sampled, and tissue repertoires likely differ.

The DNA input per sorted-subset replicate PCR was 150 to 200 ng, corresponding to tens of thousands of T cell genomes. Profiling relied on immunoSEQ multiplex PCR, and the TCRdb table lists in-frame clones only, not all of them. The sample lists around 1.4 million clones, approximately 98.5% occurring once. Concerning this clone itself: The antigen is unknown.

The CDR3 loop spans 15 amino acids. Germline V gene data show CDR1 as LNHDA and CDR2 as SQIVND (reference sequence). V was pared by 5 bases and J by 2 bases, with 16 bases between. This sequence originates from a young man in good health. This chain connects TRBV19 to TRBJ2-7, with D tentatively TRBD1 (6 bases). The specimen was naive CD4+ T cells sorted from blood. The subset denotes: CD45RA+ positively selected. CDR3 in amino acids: CASSAGGQYPYEQYF. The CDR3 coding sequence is TGTGCCAGTAGTGCCGGAGGACAGTACCCCTACGAGCAGTACTTC. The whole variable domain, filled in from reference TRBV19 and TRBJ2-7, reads DGGITQSPKYLFRKEGQNVTLSCEQNLNHDAMYWYRQDPGQGLRLIYYSQIVNDFQKGDIAEGYSVSREKKESFPLTVTSAQKNPTAFYLCASSAGGQYPYEQYFGPGTRLTVT.